The entry below gives a single T cell receptor (beta chain) sequence along with its context. How the authors handled the data: It was from reference gene primer amplification that nucleated cell counts were estimated. Measured with immunoSEQ multiplex PCR; TCRdb has only the in-frame clones, and not every one. The V and J calls and clone size come from that table; D and trimming were worked out from the DNA. The sample includes 120,000 or so clones, around four fifths of them seen just once. The sample originates from a study of blood T cell repertoires in COVID-19. Whole-study context: Collection of acute and convalescent COVID-19 samples took place in the United States, Italy and Spain. Nucleic acid was either cDNA or gDNA, and it came from T cells, B-cell-depleted T cells, or PBMCs.

The source of this sequence is a human donor in a cohort sampled during active COVID-19. Material: peripheral blood.

The CDR3 spells CASSLWRGGLYEQFF. CDR3 in DNA: TGTGCCAGCAGTTTATGGCGGGGGGGCCTGTATGAGCAGTTCTTC. V gene TRBV28 combines with J gene TRBJ2-1; 9 nucleotides align to TRBD2. This CDR3 has 15 residues. Germline V gene data show CDR1 as MDHEN and CDR2 as SYDVKM. With V trimmed by 0 bases and J by 8 bases, 5 bases remained unmatched. Full variable domain (remainder filled in from reference TRBV28 and TRBJ2-1): DVKVTQSSRYLVKRTGEKVFLECVQDMDHENMFWYRQDPGLGLRLIYFSYDVKMKEKGDIPEGYSVSREKKERFSLILESASTNQTSMYLCASSLWRGGLYEQFFGPGTRLTVL.